The 18 T cell receptor beta chains below were found in one sample sequenced in a study of OX40 agonist ivuxolimab in advanced cancers. The assay was immunoSEQ multiplex PCR, and TCRdb's table has in-frame clones only and misses some. The sample lists 95,000 to 100,000 clones, approximately 93% seen once, with around 0.3% in the top ten. The starting material was CD4+ or CD8+ T cells sorted from blood, obtained in a trial of the OX40 agonist ivuxolimab. All receptors derive from an adult with an advanced solid tumor such as melanoma, head and neck, liver or kidney cancer.

The CDR3 sequence is CASSLIPAGPYTQYF. CDR3 nucleotide sequence: TGTGCCAGCAGTTTAATTCCGGCGGGGCCCTATACGCAGTATTTT. The chain has TRBV28 and TRBJ2-3; maybe TRBD2 (6 bases). Germline V lookup: CDR1 MDHEN, CDR2 SYDVKM. This CDR3 comprises 15 residues. V was clipped by 2 bases and J by 7 bases, with 16 bases between them.

V and J are TRBV30 and TRBJ2-1; D may be TRBD1 (6 bases). Deletions cut 2 bases from V and 3 bases from J, with 14 bases between. CDR1 GTSNPN and CDR2 SVGIG come from the germline V gene (reference sequence). The CDR3 is 15 residues long. CDR3 bases: TGTGCCTGGAGTCTTCCGGACAGAGGCTACAATGAGCAGTTCTTC. It encodes CAWSLPDRGYNEQFF.

This clone was detected once. V gene TRBV6-6 combines with J gene TRBJ1-2; tentative D call: TRBD1 (5 bases). The length of the CDR3 is 14 residues. V gave up 0 bases and J gave up 4 bases, with 9 bases separating them. CDR1 and CDR2 from the germline V gene are MNHNY and SVGAGI (reference sequence). The CDR3 DNA sequence: TGTGCCAGCAGTTACTCGACAGCAACCTATGGCTACACCTTC. The encoded protein is CASSYSTATYGYTF.

The rearrangement joins TRBV10-2 to TRBJ2-1, with TRBD2 matching over 13 bases. Germline assignment: CDR1 WSHSY and CDR2 SAAADI. The CDR3 is 17 amino acids. The V gene end was trimmed by 0 bases and the J gene end by 8 bases; junction bases not matched to a gene: 7. CDR3 in amino acids: CASSESTGLAGAHEQFF. CDR3 coding DNA: TGCGCCAGCAGTGAGTCGACTGGACTAGCGGGAGCCCATGAGCAGTTCTTC.

The chain recombines TRBV29-1 with TRBJ1-1; 7 bases fit TRBD1. Germline-derived CDR1 and CDR2 are SQVTM and ANQGSEA. This CDR3 has 13 residues. After removal of 3 bases from V and 4 bases from J, the junction contained 5 bases not matched to a gene. The CDR3 here is CSVDEGAGTEAFF. CDR3 DNA: TGCAGCGTTGATGAGGGGGCGGGCACTGAAGCTTTCTTT.

The DNA for the CDR3 is TGTGCCAGCAGCAACTCGGGGGGGCCTACGCTCGGGGCCAACGTCCTGACTTTC. Translating it yields CASSNSGGPTLGANVLTF. The rearrangement uses TRBV4-2 and TRBJ2-6; 8 bases fit TRBD2. CDR1 and CDR2 (germline): LGHNA, YNFKEQ. The CDR3 length is 18 residues. V lost 5 bases, J lost 4 bases, and 13 bases stayed unmatched.

The J gene is TRBJ1-1, the V gene TRBV10-3; D perhaps matches TRBD1 (6 bases). Germline loops: CDR1 ENHRY, CDR2 SYGVKD. The CDR3 has 13 amino acids. Trimming removed 2 bases from V and 5 bases from J, with 9 bases in between. CDR3 amino acids: CAISEGRGTEAFF. CDR3 in DNA: TGTGCCATCAGTGAGGGGAGGGGGACTGAAGCTTTCTTT.

The genes are TRBV5-1 and TRBJ2-3; the D is unclear. This CDR3 has 14 residues. V lost 4 bases and J lost 0, with 9 bases in between. Germline values: CDR1 SGHRS, CDR2 YFSETQ. CDR3 nucleotide sequence: TGCGCCAGCAGCGCATTATCTAGCACAGATACGCAGTATTTT. Encoded protein: CASSALSSTDTQYF.

In its sample, this clone was seen a few times. The chain is built from TRBV12-5 and TRBJ1-1, with D perhaps matching TRBD1 (5 bases). With 6 bases removed from V and 3 bases from J, the gap between germline ends came to 11 bases. The CDR3 runs 13 residues. The V gene's germline CDR1 is LGHNT and CDR2 FRNRAP. The CDR3 DNA is TGTGCTAGTGGCCCGACAGCCTACACTGAAGCTTTCTTT. This encodes CASGPTAYTEAFF.

The chain couples TRBV10-2 to TRBJ1-3, with D possibly TRBD1 on 6 matching bases. This CDR3 is built from 16 residues. Germline CDR1 reads WSHSY; CDR2 reads SAAADI. V was trimmed by 6 bases and J by 0 bases, leaving 15 bases between them. The CDR3 nucleotides are TGCGCCAGCAGAGCCACCGGGACACTCTCTGGAAACACCATATATTTT. This translates into CASRATGTLSGNTIYF.

The table lists this clone with a count of one. This chain joins TRBV6-1 and TRBJ1-5; a weak D match, TRBD1 (6 bases). Trimming left V 11 bases short and J 3 bases short, with 20 bases between. Germline V gene sequence: CDR1 MNHNS, CDR2 SASEGT. CDR3 size: 15 residues. CDR3 sequence: CAGGRPGDLNQPQHF. The CDR3 DNA follows: TGTGCCGGCGGAAGGCCAGGGGACCTCAATCAGCCCCAGCATTTT.

V is TRBV27 and J is TRBJ2-7; 9 bases are a match to TRBD2. V dropped 7 bases and J dropped 4; count of bases not matched to a gene: 11. This CDR3 comprises 15 residues. CDR1 and CDR2 from the germline V gene are MNHEY and SMNVEV (reference sequence). CDR3 sequence reads: CASNSPLAGAYEQYV. As DNA, the CDR3 is TGTGCCAGCAACTCCCCCTTAGCGGGAGCTTACGAGCAGTACGTC.

The V and J genes are TRBV2 and TRBJ2-1; TRBD1 matches 9 bases. After removal of 3 bases from V and 10 bases from J, the junction contained 7 bases not matched to a gene. CDR1 and CDR2 (germline): SNHLY, FYNNEI. The CDR3 runs 14 residues. DNA of the CDR3: TGTGCCAGCAGTGATAGGACAGGGGTCGGCGAGCAGTTCTTC. Protein: CASSDRTGVGEQFF.

The sample holds one count of this clone. The V gene is TRBV28, the J gene TRBJ2-3, with no clear D. Germline CDR1 reads MDHEN; CDR2 reads SYDVKM. The CDR3 sequence is 12 residues long. V lost 1 base and J 6 bases, leaving 5 bases between the germline ends. The DNA for the CDR3 is TGTGCCAGCAGTTTATACGGTGATACGCAGTATTTT. Translated, it gives CASSLYGDTQYF. The complete variable domain, with remaining parts taken from reference TRBV28 and TRBJ2-3, reads DVKVTQSSRYLVKRTGEKVFLECVQDMDHENMFWYRQDPGLGLRLIYFSYDVKMKEKGDIPEGYSVSREKKERFSLILESASTNQTSMYLCASSLYGDTQYFGPGTRLTVL.

This clone was seen only once. The chain recombines TRBV27 with TRBJ1-1, with TRBD1 identical over 9 bases. V dropped 6 bases and J dropped 11; count of bases not matched to a gene: 10. The germline V gene encodes CDR1 MNHEY and CDR2 SMNVEV (reference sequence). There are 13 residues in the CDR3. The CDR3 bases are TGTGCCAGCAGCCGCACAGGGGGCGCGAGGGCTTTCTTT. As protein: CASSRTGGARAFF.

This clone occurred a few times. J is TRBJ1-5 and V is TRBV5-4; 11 nucleotides match TRBD1. Germline lookup yields CDR1 SGHNT and CDR2 YYREEE (reference sequence). After removal of 4 bases from V and 4 bases from J, the junction contained 13 bases not matched to a gene. This CDR3 has 18 amino acids. The CDR3 region is CASSPSPPGQGVNQPQHF. The CDR3 DNA is TGTGCCAGCAGCCCCTCCCCTCCGGGACAGGGGGTTAATCAGCCCCAGCATTTT. The full variable domain, completed using reference TRBV5-4 and TRBJ1-5, is ETGVTQSPTHLIKTRGQQVTLRCSSQSGHNTVSWYQQALGQGPQFIFQYYREEENGRGNFPPRFSGLQFPNYSSELNVNALELDDSALYLCASSPSPPGQGVNQPQHFGDGTRLSIL.

The chain joins TRBV4-1 to TRBJ2-5; weak D call: TRBD2 (6 bases). Germline values: CDR1 MGHRA, CDR2 YSYEKL. The germline V and J ends were trimmed by 4 bases and 1 base, with 16 bases remaining between them. CDR3 size: 16 residues. The CDR3 protein is CASSPRRGVAQETQYF. CDR3 DNA sequence: TGCGCCAGCAGCCCGCGGCGCGGGGTAGCCCAAGAGACCCAGTACTTC.

The gene calls are TRBV28 and TRBJ2-3; maybe TRBD2 (5 bases). Trimming pared 2 bases from V and 7 bases from J, leaving 13 bases between. The germline V gene has CDR1 MDHEN and CDR2 SYDVKM. The CDR3 runs to 14 residues. The CDR3 region has the DNA TGTGCCAGCAGTTTAGGAGGTGATCTAAATACGCAGTATTTT. Protein sequence: CASSLGGDLNTQYF.